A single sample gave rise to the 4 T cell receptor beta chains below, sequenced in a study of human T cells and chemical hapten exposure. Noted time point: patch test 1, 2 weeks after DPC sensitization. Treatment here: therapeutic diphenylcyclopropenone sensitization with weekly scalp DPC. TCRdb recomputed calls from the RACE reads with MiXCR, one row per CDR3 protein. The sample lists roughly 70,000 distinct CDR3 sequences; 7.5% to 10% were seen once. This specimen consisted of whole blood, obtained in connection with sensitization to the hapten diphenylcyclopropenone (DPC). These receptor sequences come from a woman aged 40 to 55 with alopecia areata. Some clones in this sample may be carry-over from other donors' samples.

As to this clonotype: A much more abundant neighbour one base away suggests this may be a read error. The CDR3 DNA reads TGTGCCACCAGTCTGACAGGTTTGGACGAGCAGTACTTC. Encoded protein: CATSLTGLDEQYF. The chain is built from TRBV24-1 and TRBJ2-7; TRBD1 is a possible D gene (6 bases). The CDR3 consists of 13 residues. Germline V lookup: CDR1 KGHDR, CDR2 SFDVKD. V dropped 6 bases and J dropped 5 bases, with 13 bases sitting between them.

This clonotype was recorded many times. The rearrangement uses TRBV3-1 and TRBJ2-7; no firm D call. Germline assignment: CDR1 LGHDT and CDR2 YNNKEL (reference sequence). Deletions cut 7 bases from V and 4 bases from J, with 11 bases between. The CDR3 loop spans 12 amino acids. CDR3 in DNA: TGTGCCAGCACCTCTCATGCGTACGAGCAGTACTTC. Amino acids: CASTSHAYEQYF.

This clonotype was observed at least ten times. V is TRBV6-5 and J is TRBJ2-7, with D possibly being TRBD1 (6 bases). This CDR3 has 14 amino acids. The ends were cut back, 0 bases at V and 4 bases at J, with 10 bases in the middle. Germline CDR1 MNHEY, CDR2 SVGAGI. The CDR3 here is CASSYSRTGYEQYF. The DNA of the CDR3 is TGTGCCAGCAGTTACTCCAGAACAGGGTACGAGCAGTACTTC.

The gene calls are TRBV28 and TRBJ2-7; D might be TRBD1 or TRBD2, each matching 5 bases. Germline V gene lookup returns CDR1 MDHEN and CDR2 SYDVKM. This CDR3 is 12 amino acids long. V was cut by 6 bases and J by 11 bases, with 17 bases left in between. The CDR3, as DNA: TGTGCCAGCAGCCCCCCCCGGGGACCCGAGTACTTC. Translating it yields CASSPPRGPEYF.